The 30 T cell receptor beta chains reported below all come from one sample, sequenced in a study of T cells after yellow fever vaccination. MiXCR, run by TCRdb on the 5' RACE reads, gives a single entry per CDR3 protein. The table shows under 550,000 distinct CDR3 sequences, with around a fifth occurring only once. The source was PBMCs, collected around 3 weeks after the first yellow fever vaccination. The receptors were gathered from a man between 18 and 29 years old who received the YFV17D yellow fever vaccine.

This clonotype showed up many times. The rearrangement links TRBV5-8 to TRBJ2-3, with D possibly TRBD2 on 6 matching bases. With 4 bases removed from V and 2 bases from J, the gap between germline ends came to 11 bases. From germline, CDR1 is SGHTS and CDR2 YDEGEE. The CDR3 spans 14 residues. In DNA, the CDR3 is TGTGCCAGCAGCACCGGGACTTTCACAGATACGCAGTATTTT. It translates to CASSTGTFTDTQYF.

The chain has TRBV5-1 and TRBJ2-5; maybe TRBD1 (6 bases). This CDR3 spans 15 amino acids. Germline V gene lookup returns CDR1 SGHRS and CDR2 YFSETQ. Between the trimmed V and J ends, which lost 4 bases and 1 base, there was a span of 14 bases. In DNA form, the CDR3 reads TGCGCCAGCAGCGGTGGGAACAGGGTCCAAGAGACCCAGTACTTC. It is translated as CASSGGNRVQETQYF.

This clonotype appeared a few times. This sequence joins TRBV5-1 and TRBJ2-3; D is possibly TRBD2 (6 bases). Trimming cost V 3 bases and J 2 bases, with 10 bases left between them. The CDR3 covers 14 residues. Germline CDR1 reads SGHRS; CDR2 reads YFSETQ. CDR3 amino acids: CASSWGGVTDTQYF. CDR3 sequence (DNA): TGCGCCAGCAGCTGGGGCGGGGTCACAGATACGCAGTATTTT.

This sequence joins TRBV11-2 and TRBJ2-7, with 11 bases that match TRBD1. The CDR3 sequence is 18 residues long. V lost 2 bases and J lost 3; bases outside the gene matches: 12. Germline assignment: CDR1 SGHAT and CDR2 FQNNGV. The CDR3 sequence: CASSLPLGQGVIRYEQYF. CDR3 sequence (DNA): TGTGCCAGCAGCTTACCCCTGGGACAGGGGGTTATTCGCTACGAGCAGTACTTC.

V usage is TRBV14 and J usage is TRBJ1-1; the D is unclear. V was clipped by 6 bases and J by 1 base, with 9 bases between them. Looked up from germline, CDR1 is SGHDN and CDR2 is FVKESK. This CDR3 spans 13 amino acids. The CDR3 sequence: CASRDRPNTEAFF. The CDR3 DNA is TGTGCCAGCAGGGACCGCCCGAACACTGAAGCTTTCTTT.

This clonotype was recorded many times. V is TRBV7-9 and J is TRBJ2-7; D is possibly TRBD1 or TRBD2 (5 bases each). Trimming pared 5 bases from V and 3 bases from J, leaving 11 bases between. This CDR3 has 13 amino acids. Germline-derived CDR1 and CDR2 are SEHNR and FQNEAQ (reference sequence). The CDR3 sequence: CASSPRDGYEQYF. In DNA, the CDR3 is TGTGCCAGCAGCCCCCGGGACGGCTACGAGCAGTACTTC.

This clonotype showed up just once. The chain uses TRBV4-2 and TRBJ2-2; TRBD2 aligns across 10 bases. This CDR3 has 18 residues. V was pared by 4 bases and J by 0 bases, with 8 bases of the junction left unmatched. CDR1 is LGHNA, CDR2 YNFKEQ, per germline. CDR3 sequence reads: CASSPRGSGGPNTGELFF. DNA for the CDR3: TGTGCCAGCAGCCCCCGGGGTAGCGGGGGGCCGAACACCGGGGAGCTGTTTTTT.

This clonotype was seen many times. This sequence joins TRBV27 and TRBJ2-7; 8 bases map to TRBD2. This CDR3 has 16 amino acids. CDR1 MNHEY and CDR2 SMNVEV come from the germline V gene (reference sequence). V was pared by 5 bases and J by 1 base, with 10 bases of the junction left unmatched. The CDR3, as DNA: TGTGCCAGCAGTCCGTTCGGGGGGGCCTCGTCCTACGAGCAGTACGTC. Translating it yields CASSPFGGASSYEQYV.

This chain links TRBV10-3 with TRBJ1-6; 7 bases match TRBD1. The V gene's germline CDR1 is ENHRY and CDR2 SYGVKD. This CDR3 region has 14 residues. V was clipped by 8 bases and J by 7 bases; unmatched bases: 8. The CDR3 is CAIGQQGLNSPLHF. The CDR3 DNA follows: TGTGCCATCGGCCAACAGGGGTTGAATTCACCCCTCCACTTT.

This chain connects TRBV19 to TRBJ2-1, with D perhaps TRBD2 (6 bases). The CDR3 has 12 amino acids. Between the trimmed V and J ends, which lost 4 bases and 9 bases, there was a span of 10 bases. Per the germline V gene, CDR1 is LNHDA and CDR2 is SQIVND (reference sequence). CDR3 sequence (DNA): TGTGCCAGTAGTAGACTAGAGGGTGAGCAGTTCTTC. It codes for CASSRLEGEQFF. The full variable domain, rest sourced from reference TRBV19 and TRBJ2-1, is DGGITQSPKYLFRKEGQNVTLSCEQNLNHDAMYWYRQDPGQGLRLIYYSQIVNDFQKGDIAEGYSVSREKKESFPLTVTSAQKNPTAFYLCASSRLEGEQFFGPGTRLTVL.

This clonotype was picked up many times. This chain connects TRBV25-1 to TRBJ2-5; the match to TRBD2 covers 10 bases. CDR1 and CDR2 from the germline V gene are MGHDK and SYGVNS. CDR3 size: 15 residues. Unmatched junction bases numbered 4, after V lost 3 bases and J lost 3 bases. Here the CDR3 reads CASSDSSGGEETQYF. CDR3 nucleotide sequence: TGTGCCAGCAGTGACTCCAGCGGGGGGGAAGAGACCCAGTACTTC.

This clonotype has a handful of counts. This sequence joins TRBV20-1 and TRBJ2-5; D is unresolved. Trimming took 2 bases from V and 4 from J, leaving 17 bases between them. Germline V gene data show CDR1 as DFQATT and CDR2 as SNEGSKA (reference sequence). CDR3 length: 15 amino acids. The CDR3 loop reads CSARRQTVLGETQYF. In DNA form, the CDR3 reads TGCAGTGCTAGACGGCAGACCGTACTTGGAGAGACCCAGTACTTC.

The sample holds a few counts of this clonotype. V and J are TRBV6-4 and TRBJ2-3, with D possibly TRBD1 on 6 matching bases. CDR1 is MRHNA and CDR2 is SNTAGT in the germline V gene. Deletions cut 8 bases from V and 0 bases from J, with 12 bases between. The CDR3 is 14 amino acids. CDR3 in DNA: TGTGCCAGCGCGACAGGATTTAGCACAGATACGCAGTATTTT. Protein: CASATGFSTDTQYF.

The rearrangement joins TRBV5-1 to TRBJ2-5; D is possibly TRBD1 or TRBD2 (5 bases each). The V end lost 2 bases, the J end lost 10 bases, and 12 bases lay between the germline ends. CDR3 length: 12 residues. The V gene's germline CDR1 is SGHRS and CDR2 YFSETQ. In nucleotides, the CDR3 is TGCGCCAGCAGCTTCGAGGGGCAGGGCCAGTACTTC. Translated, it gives CASSFEGQGQYF.

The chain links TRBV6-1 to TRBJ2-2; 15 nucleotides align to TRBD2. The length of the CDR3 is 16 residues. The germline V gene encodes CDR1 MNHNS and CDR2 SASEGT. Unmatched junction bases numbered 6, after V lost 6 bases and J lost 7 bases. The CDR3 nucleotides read TGTGCCAGCAGAGCTGGACTAGCGGGGGGGATCGGGGAGCTGTTTTTT. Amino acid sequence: CASRAGLAGGIGELFF.

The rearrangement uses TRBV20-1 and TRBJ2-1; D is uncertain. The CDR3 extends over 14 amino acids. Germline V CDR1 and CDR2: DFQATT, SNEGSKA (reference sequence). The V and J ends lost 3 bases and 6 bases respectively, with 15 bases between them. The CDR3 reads CSASRSLSRNEQFF. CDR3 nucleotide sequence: TGCAGTGCTAGTAGGTCTCTGTCTCGCAATGAGCAGTTCTTC.

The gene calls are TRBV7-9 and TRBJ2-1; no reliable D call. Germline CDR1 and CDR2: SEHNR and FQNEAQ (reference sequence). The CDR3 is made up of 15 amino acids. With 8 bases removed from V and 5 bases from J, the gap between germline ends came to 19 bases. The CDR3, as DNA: TGTGCCAGCCTCGCAAGGACGGGTGAGAACAATGAGCAGTTCTTC. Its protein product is CASLARTGENNEQFF. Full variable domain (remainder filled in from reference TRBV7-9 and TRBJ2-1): DTGVSQNPRHKITKRGQNVTFRCDPISEHNRLYWYRQTLGQGPEFLTYFQNEAQLEKSRLLSDRFSAERPKGSFSTLEIQRTEQGDSAMYLCASLARTGENNEQFFGPGTRLTVL.

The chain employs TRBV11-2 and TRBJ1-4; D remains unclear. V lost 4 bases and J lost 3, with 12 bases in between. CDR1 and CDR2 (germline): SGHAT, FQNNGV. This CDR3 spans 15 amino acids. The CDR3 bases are TGTGCCAGCAGCTGGTACCGGGCTCCTAATGAAAAACTGTTTTTT. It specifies CASSWYRAPNEKLFF.

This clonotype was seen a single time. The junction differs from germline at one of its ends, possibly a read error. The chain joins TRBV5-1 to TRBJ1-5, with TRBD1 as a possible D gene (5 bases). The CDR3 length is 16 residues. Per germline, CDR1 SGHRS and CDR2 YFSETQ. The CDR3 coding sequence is TGCGCCAGCAGCCTGCTGGGGCCAAACGGCAATCAGACCCAGCATTTT. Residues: CASSLLGPNGNQTQHF.

The CDR3 sequence is CASSQDRGGGVETQYF. CDR3 coding DNA: TGCGCCAGCAGCCAAGATCGGGGGGGCGGTGTAGAGACCCAGTACTTC. The chain employs TRBV4-3 and TRBJ2-5; 8 nucleotides match TRBD2. In germline, CDR1 is LGHNA, CDR2 YSLEER. The length of the CDR3 is 16 residues. V shed 0 bases, J shed 4 bases, and the junction held 7 bases outside the gene matches.

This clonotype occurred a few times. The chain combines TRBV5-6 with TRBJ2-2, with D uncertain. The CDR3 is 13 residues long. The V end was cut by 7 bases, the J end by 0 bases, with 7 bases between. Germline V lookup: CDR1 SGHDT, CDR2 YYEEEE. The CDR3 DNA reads TGTGCCAGCTTGAGCCCGAACACCGGGGAGCTGTTTTTT. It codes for CASLSPNTGELFF. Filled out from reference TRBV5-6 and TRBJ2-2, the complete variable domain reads DAGVTQSPTHLIKTRGQQVTLRCSPKSGHDTVSWYQQALGQGPQFIFQYYEEEERQRGNFPDRFSGHQFPNYSSELNVNALLLGDSALYLCASLSPNTGELFFGEGSRLTVL.

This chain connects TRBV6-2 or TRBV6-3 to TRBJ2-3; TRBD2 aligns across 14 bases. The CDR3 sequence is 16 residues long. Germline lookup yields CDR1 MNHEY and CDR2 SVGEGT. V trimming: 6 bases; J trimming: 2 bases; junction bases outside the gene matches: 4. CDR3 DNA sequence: TGTGCCAGCAGCCGGACTAGCGGGGGGTTCACAGATACGCAGTATTTT. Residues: CASSRTSGGFTDTQYF.

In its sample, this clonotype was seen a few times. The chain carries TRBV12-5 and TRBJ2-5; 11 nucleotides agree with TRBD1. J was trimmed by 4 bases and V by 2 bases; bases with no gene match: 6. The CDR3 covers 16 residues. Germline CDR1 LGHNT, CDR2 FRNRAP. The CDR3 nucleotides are TGTGCTAGTGGTTTGCCCGGACAGGGGGCGGGAGAGACCCAGTACTTC. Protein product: CASGLPGQGAGETQYF.

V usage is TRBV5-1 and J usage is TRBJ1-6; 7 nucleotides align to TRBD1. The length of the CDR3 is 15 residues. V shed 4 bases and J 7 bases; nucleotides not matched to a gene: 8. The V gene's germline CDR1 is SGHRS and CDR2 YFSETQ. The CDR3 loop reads CASSARTGANSPLHF. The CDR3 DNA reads TGCGCCAGCAGCGCAAGGACAGGAGCAAATTCACCCCTCCACTTT. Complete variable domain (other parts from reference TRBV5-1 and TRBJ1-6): KAGVTQTPRYLIKTRGQQVTLSCSPISGHRSVSWYQQTPGQGLQFLFEYFSETQRNKGNFPGRFSGRQFSNSRSEMNVSTLELGDSALYLCASSARTGANSPLHFGNGTRLTVT.

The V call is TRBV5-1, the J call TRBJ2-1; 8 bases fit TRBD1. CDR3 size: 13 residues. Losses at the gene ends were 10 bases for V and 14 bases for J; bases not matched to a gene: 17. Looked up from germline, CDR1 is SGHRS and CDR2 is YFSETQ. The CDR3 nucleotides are TGCGCCCTGCACCCGGACAGGGCAATCCTAAAGTTCTTC. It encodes CALHPDRAILKFF.

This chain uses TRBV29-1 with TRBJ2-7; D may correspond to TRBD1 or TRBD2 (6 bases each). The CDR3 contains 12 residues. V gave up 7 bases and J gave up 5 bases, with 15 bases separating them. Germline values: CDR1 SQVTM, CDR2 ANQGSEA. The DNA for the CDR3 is TGCAGCGGCGGGTCGGGGGCTGACGAGCAGTACTTC. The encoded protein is CSGGSGADEQYF.

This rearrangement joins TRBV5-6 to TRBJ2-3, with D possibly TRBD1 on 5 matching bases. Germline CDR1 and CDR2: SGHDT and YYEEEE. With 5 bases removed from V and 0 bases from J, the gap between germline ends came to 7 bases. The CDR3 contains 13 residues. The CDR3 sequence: CASRQGSTDTQYF. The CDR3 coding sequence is TGTGCCAGCAGGCAGGGAAGCACAGATACGCAGTATTTT.

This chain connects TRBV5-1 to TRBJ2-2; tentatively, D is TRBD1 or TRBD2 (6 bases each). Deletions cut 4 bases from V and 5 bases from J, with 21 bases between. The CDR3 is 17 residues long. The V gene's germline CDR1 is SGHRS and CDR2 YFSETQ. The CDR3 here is CASSPLSGGPETGELFF. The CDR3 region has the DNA TGCGCCAGCAGCCCGCTGAGTGGGGGGCCTGAGACCGGGGAGCTGTTTTTT.

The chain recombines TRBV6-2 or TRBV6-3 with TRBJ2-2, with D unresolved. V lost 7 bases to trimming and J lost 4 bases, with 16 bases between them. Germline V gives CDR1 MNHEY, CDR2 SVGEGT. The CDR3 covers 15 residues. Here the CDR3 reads CASIAPPPSTGELFF. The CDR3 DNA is TGTGCCAGCATCGCGCCCCCCCCGAGCACCGGGGAGCTGTTTTTT.

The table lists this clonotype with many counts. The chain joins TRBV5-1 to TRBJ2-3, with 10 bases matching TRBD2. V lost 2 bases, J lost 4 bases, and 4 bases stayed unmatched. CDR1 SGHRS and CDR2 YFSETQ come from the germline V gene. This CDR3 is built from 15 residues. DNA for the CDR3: TGCGCCAGCAGCTTCTTAGCGGGGGGTGCAGATACGCAGTATTTT. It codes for CASSFLAGGADTQYF.